Listed below are T cell receptor beta chains from one sample, sequenced in a study of siplizumab effects on memory and regulatory T cells. The table came from immunoSEQ multiplex PCR; TCRdb's copy has only in-frame clones and leaves some out. This sample has some 100,000 clones, with 90% to 95% found just once. The sample comprised Tregs sorted from blood. Receptors originate from a human donor in good health. CDR3s include the opening cysteine and the closing phenylalanine or tryptophan. The D gene is left open where the match is weak. The size field is filled for only some rows; it gives once, few, many or a size class.

>TRBD1|.|TRBJ2-7|TRBV6-6
TGTGCCAGCAGTGTACAGGGGTTGGACGAGCAGTACTTC
CASSVQGLDEQYF
>.|once|TRBJ1-3|TRBV21-1
TGTGCCAGCAGCATAAGCGTCCCGACAGGGGTCGGAAACACCATATATTTT
CASSISVPTGVGNTIYF
>TRBD2|.|TRBJ2-3|TRBV9
TGTGCCAGCAGTCCGGGACTAGCGGGAGTAGGTACGCAGTATTTT
CASSPGLAGVGTQYF
>TRBD1|.|TRBJ1-4|TRBV9
TGTGCCAGCAGCCCCCGGGACAGACACACAACTAATGAAAAACTGTTTTTT
CASSPRDRHTTNEKLFF
>TRBD1|.|TRBJ2-7|TRBV6-4
TGTGCCAGGATCTACCGGGACAGGACCTACGAGCAGTACTTC
CARIYRDRTYEQYF
>TRBD1|.|TRBJ2-7|TRBV6-6
TGTGCCAGCAGTTCCCCGGGACAGGGGAGGTACGAGCAGTACTTC
CASSSPGQGRYEQYF
>.|.|TRBJ2-3|TRBV10-2
TGCGCCAGCAGCGAGGGGAACAAACTCCTCGATACGCAGTATTTT
CASSEGNKLLDTQYF
>TRBD1|.|TRBJ1-3|TRBV2
TGTGCCAGCAGCGAACAGGGGACGCCTGGAAACACCATATATTTT
CASSEQGTPGNTIYF
>TRBD1|few|TRBJ2-2|TRBV5-1
TGCGCCAGCAGCAGGGGGTGGACAGGGCAGAACACCGGGGAGCTGTTTTTT
CASSRGWTGQNTGELFF
>.|.|TRBJ2-7|TRBV28
TGTGCCAGCAGTCCAACAACGTACTACGAGCAGTACTTC
CASSPTTYYEQYF
>.|.|TRBJ2-4|TRBV28
TGTGCCAGCAGTCCAGCGGGCCTAGCCAAAAACATTCAGTACTTC
CASSPAGLAKNIQYF
>TRBD2|.|TRBJ2-3|TRBV7-8
TGTGCCAGCAGCTCCCCCCAGCTAGCGGGAGATACGCAGTATTTT
CASSSPQLAGDTQYF
>.|.|TRBJ2-4|TRBV7-2
TGTGCCAGCAGCTATAATACAGGGAGCAACATTCAGTACTTC
CASSYNTGSNIQYF
>.|.|TRBJ2-7|TRBV19
TGTGCCAGTAGTATTTTGGGGGCGGACAACGAGCAGTACTTC
CASSILGADNEQYF
>.|.|TRBJ2-7|TRBV6-6
TGTGCCAGCAGTTACGGACTATACGAGCAGTACTTC
CASSYGLYEQYF
>TRBD1|.|TRBJ2-5|TRBV6-1
TGTGCCAGCAGTAGTGAATTAAGGACAGGAGAGACCCAGTACTTC
CASSSELRTGETQYF
>TRBD2|.|TRBJ2-1|TRBV4-2
TGTGCCAGCAGCCCGCGGGCTAGCGGTGGGCATGAGCAGTTCTTC
CASSPRASGGHEQFF
>.|.|TRBJ2-7|TRBV10-1
TGCGCCAGCAGTCAATTACAGGGCTACGAGCAGTACTTC
CASSQLQGYEQYF
>.|once|TRBJ2-3|TRBV19
TGTGCCAGTAGTATCAAAGATACGCAGTATTTT
CASSIKDTQYF
>TRBD2|.|TRBJ2-1|TRBV2
TGTGCCAGCAGTTCGACTAGCGGGACTTACAATGAGCAGTTCTTC
CASSSTSGTYNEQFF
>.|.|TRBJ1-2|TRBV11-2
TGTGCCAGCAGCTTAGGAGTTGGGCAGGGAAGGGTCTTTGGCTACACCTTC
CASSLGVGQGRVFGYTF
>.|.|TRBJ1-2|TRBV28
TGTGCCAGCAGTACTACAGGGCACTATGGCTACACCTTC
CASSTTGHYGYTF
>.|.|TRBJ2-7|TRBV21-1
TGTGCCAGCAGAACGGGGCAGGGCCACGAGCAGTACTTC
CASRTGQGHEQYF
>.|.|TRBJ2-6|TRBV14
TGTGCCAGCAGCCCCCAGCTGGGATTCTCTGGGGCCAACGTCCTGACTTTC
CASSPQLGFSGANVLTF
>TRBD2|.|TRBJ2-1|TRBV7-9
TGTGCCAGCACCCTCGGGACTAGCGTATACAATGAGCAGTTCTTC
CASTLGTSVYNEQFF
>.|few|TRBJ1-4|TRBV5-1
TGCGCCAGCAGCCAAGGGGGGGTCCGGGAAAAACTGTTTTTT
CASSQGGVREKLFF
>TRBD1|.|TRBJ2-7|TRBV7-3
TGTGCCAGCAGCTCCCACAGGGGCGACGAGCAGTACTTC
CASSSHRGDEQYF
>.|.|TRBJ1-2|TRBV5-6
TGTGCCAGCAGCTATCTTACAGGGTTGGATGGCTACACCTTC
CASSYLTGLDGYTF
>.|.|TRBJ2-7|TRBV20-1
TGCAGTGCTAGGTTTTCCTACGAGCAGTACTTC
CSARFSYEQYF